The 9 T cell receptor beta chains reported below all come from one sample, sequenced in a study of shared clonotypes between healthy human individuals (dated by TCRdb to about 2020). Receptor amplification or capture employed the immunoSEQ multiplex PCR assay. Not all clones reach the TCRdb copy of this immuneACCESS table, which keeps in-frame sequences only. Checked studies attribute under half of the gap to unresolved V genes and leave the rest unexplained. A total of fewer than 3 million clones appear in this sample, roughly 90% of them only once. The top ten clones comprise about 0.41% of the sample. The material sequenced was naive CD4+ T cells from PBMCs. The meaning of the sample's cell subset or site label: CD45RA+ positively selected. The receptors here all came from a young man in good health. Some clones in this sample may be carry-over from other donors' samples.

The V call is TRBV5-1, the J call TRBJ1-1; 9 bases agree with TRBD1. This CDR3 spans 16 amino acids. The germline gives CDR1 SGHRS, CDR2 YFSETQ. Germline trimming cut 0 bases from V and 4 bases from J; bases unmatched to any gene: 7. This chain's CDR3 is CASSLALGQGGTEAFF. DNA for the CDR3: TGCGCCAGCAGCTTGGCCTTGGGACAGGGAGGCACTGAAGCTTTCTTT.

The chain links TRBV29-1 to TRBJ1-2; D uncertain. The CDR3 extends over 11 amino acids. Trimming pared 3 bases from V and 6 bases from J, leaving 8 bases between. CDR1 is SQVTM, CDR2 ANQGSEA, per germline. For the CDR3, the DNA is TGCAGCGTTGACAGGACCCATGGCTACACCTTC. It yields the protein CSVDRTHGYTF. Full variable domain (rest looked up from reference TRBV29-1 and TRBJ1-2): SAVISQKPSRDICQRGTSLTIQCQVDSQVTMMFWYRQQPGQSLTLIATANQGSEATYESGFVIDKFPISRPNLTFSTLTVSNMSPEDSSIYLCSVDRTHGYTFGSGTRLTVV.

This rearrangement joins TRBV28 to TRBJ1-2; D remains ambiguous. V gave up 1 base and J gave up 8 bases, with 20 bases separating them. CDR1 MDHEN and CDR2 SYDVKM come from the germline V gene. The CDR3 spans 16 residues. The CDR3 reads CASSLFRLYTLKGYTF. The CDR3 bases are TGTGCCAGCAGTTTATTCAGACTCTATACCTTAAAGGGCTACACCTTC.

The chain joins TRBV4-1 to TRBJ2-7; tentative D call: TRBD1 (5 bases). V was clipped by 1 base and J by 2 bases, with 15 bases between them. Germline V CDR1 and CDR2: MGHRA, YSYEKL. The CDR3 contains 16 residues. The DNA of the CDR3 is TGCGCCAGCAGCCAAGTCCGACAGTCTATTCCCTACGAGCAGTACTTC. Its translation: CASSQVRQSIPYEQYF.

This chain uses TRBV7-9 with TRBJ2-1; 9 bases map to TRBD2. V gave up 5 bases and J gave up 6 bases; unmatched junction bases: 11. There are 16 residues in the CDR3. The germline gives CDR1 SEHNR, CDR2 FQNEAQ (reference sequence). CDR3 region: CASSHLLAGRSNEQFF. CDR3 nucleotide sequence: TGTGCCAGCAGCCACCTCCTAGCGGGACGATCCAATGAGCAGTTCTTC.

The chain joins TRBV29-1 to TRBJ2-3; D is perhaps TRBD1 (5 bases). The CDR3 sequence is 15 residues long. The V and J ends lost 4 bases and 4 bases respectively, with 18 bases between them. Germline CDR1 and CDR2: SQVTM and ANQGSEA. The CDR3 region is CSVGKGWAAADTQYF. The CDR3 DNA sequence: TGCAGCGTTGGGAAGGGGTGGGCCGCGGCAGATACGCAGTATTTT.

For this clone: Other nucleotide sequences from this sample produce the same CDR3. This chain joins TRBV29-1 and TRBJ2-5; TRBD1 matches 8 bases. From germline, CDR1 is SQVTM and CDR2 ANQGSEA. The CDR3 runs to 12 residues. The trim removed 5 bases at V and 4 bases at J, leaving 3 bases unmatched. The CDR3 nucleotides are TGCAGCGTTACAACAGGGGGAGAGACCCAGTACTTC. Translated: CSVTTGGETQYF.

The V call is TRBV28, the J call TRBJ2-3; 10 bases match TRBD1. The V segment lost 5 bases and the J segment 2 bases; nucleotides outside the gene matches: 7. The length of the CDR3 is 16 residues. The germline V gene encodes CDR1 MDHEN and CDR2 SYDVKM. The CDR3 is CASSPRGQGSTDTQYF. For the CDR3, the DNA is TGTGCCAGCAGTCCCCGGGGACAGGGGTCCACAGATACGCAGTATTTT.

Only a few counts were recorded for this clone. The chain joins TRBV28 to TRBJ1-4; possibly TRBD1 for D (6 bases). Germline values: CDR1 MDHEN, CDR2 SYDVKM. V was cut by 3 bases and J by 0 bases, with 8 bases left in between. The CDR3 runs to 15 residues. As DNA, the CDR3 is TGTGCCAGCAGTTTGCGACAGGCAACTAATGAAAAACTGTTTTTT. Residues: CASSLRQATNEKLFF.